This TCR beta chain was captured by sequencing in a study of T cell repertoires in ileal Crohn's disease. Across the study: Biopsies of inflamed ileum from the surgical specimen form M0 samples.

Profiling relied on immunoSEQ multiplex PCR, and the TCRdb table lists in-frame clones only, not all of them. The data show around 16,000 clones, with 92% seen just once and 6.5% to 7.5% held by the top ten. CDR3 length equals 15 residues. V trimming: 0 bases; J trimming: 2 bases; junction bases outside the gene matches: 5. CDR1 and CDR2 from the germline V gene are SGHRS and YFSETQ. This sample's time point: inflamed ileum from the surgical specimen. The sample taken for sequencing was ileal tissue. The chain links TRBV5-1 to TRBJ2-7; 7 nucleotides line up with TRBD2. This sequence was found in an adult with Crohn's disease. The CDR3, as DNA: TGCGCCAGCAGCTTGGAGGGGACTATTCCCTACGAGCAGTACTTC. Protein sequence: CASSLEGTIPYEQYF.